This TCR beta chain was sequenced for a study of T cells in Graves' hyperthyroidism and ophthalmopathy. On the study more broadly: Peripheral blood was drawn at first diagnosis, prior to all treatment.

Of note for this clonotype: Its cognate antigen is unknown.

Amplification of TCR beta CDR3 regions used RNA as the template. A set of HTBI primers served as the primers for a first-round RT-PCR of the TCR CDR3. From the multiplex PCR reads, TCRdb called clonotypes with MiXCR, one entry per CDR3 protein. The sample yields approximately 570,000 distinct CDR3 sequences, just under 20% seen once. Overall study findings and caveats: Stable hyperthyroidism was separated from ophthalmopathy by a model based on 13 V-J features. Most thyroid clonotypes that were expanded above 0.001 also turned up in blood. Ophthalmopathy got predicted by the model a median approximately 6.3 months before its onset.

The source material was blood. The TCR sequence derives from a middle-aged man with Graves' ophthalmopathy.

CDR3 sequence: CASSPNPGPSDPSSYNSPLHF. The CDR3, as DNA: TGTGCCAGCAGCCCGAATCCGGGACCCTCAGACCCAAGCTCCTATAATTCACCCCTCCACTTT. The chain uses TRBV28 and TRBJ1-6; D may be TRBD1 (5 bases). This CDR3 comprises 21 residues. V lost 6 bases and J lost 0, with 27 bases in between. From germline, CDR1 is MDHEN and CDR2 SYDVKM. The whole variable domain, remainder taken from reference TRBV28 and TRBJ1-6, is DVKVTQSSRYLVKRTGEKVFLECVQDMDHENMFWYRQDPGLGLRLIYFSYDVKMKEKGDIPEGYSVSREKKERFSLILESASTNQTSMYLCASSPNPGPSDPSSYNSPLHFGNGTRLTVT.